These T cell receptor beta chains were read from a single sample in a study of technical replicates of blood from four donors. Clones were read by immunoSEQ multiplex PCR, and TCRdb kept only the in-frame ones, dropping some. The sample lists about 75,000 clones, roughly 91% seen once, with approximately 0.34% in the top ten. Sequenced material: T cells isolated from PBMCs. These receptors were taken from a human donor in good health. Some clones in this sample may be carry-over from other donors' samples. CDR3s include the opening cysteine and the closing phenylalanine or tryptophan. Rows give clone size only sometimes, using once, few, many, or a class for an expanded clone.

V gene: TRBV7-9; clone size: -; CDR3 protein: CASSVYLTVYGYTF
V gene: TRBV19; clone size: -; CDR3 protein: CASSTSGGLQETQYF
V gene: TRBV2; clone size: few; CDR3 protein: CASRDTGGSRSTGELFF
V gene: TRBV7-2; clone size: few; CDR3 protein: CASSPRPDTYYEQYF
V gene: TRBV6-1; clone size: -; CDR3 protein: CASSEYSVGQANQPQHF
V gene: TRBV5-6; clone size: -; CDR3 protein: CASSHGLAGVNEQFF
V gene: TRBV28; clone size: once; CDR3 protein: CAISGTGVSQPQHF
V gene: TRBV5-4; clone size: once; CDR3 protein: CASSGWALGGETQYF
V gene: TRBV11-2; clone size: -; CDR3 protein: CASSLSGLGARDTQYF
V gene: TRBV27; clone size: few; CDR3 protein: CASSPGSHYEQYF
V gene: TRBV6-1; clone size: -; CDR3 protein: CASSDRGPQLTQHF
V gene: TRBV6-5; clone size: -; CDR3 protein: CASSYLENKGEYGYTF
V gene: TRBV28; clone size: -; CDR3 protein: CASSSRGGNYNEQFF
V gene: TRBV10-3; clone size: once; CDR3 protein: CAISEGTSGLETQYF
V gene: TRBV30; clone size: -; CDR3 protein: CAWDYGRPDTQYF
V gene: TRBV5-5; clone size: -; CDR3 protein: CASSVAPGQGAYEQYF
V gene: TRBV5-4; clone size: few; CDR3 protein: CASSPWMGGYTF
V gene: TRBV30; clone size: -; CDR3 protein: CAWSVGAEAFF
V gene: TRBV5-1; clone size: once; CDR3 protein: CASSPGTGGGTIYF
V gene: TRBV5-4; clone size: -; CDR3 protein: CASSWRGRNYGYTF
V gene: TRBV12-1; clone size: -; CDR3 protein: CASTPPRTGERSWADQPQHF
V gene: TRBV5-4; clone size: -; CDR3 protein: CASSNDRNYGYTF
V gene: TRBV6-4; clone size: -; CDR3 protein: CASSDVCTTSYNEQFF
V gene: TRBV2; clone size: -; CDR3 protein: CASIRTFSSYEQYF
V gene: TRBV5-8; clone size: -; CDR3 protein: CASSFRDSTNEKLFF
V gene: TRBV10-1; clone size: -; CDR3 protein: CASRRDRGGTEAFF
V gene: TRBV19; clone size: once; CDR3 protein: CASKKQTRSNQPQHF
V gene: TRBV9; clone size: few; CDR3 protein: CASSAGLTSTGELFF
V gene: TRBV15; clone size: -; CDR3 protein: CATSTHTRAGGETQYF
V gene: TRBV5-1; clone size: -; CDR3 protein: CASSLPGGQGEFTDTQYF
V gene: TRBV7-2; clone size: few; CDR3 protein: CASTLGTNTDTQYF
V gene: TRBV9; clone size: -; CDR3 protein: CASSVTPLAGEETQYF
V gene: TRBV5-1; clone size: -; CDR3 protein: CASSGGLAADTQYF
V gene: TRBV6-1; clone size: -; CDR3 protein: CASSKTGNTEAFF
V gene: TRBV7-3; clone size: -; CDR3 protein: CASSPGLASTDTQYF
V gene: TRBV9; clone size: -; CDR3 protein: CASSVSGGEQYF
V gene: TRBV9; clone size: -; CDR3 protein: CASSKQGPSYNEQFF